This TCR beta chain comes out of a study of graft-versus-host responses after intestinal transplantation. Looking at the study overall: Recipients had multivisceral, liver-intestinal, or isolated intestinal transplants. Findings and limits, study-wide: The marrow of recipients harbored GvH clones, and ileum or blood showed some of them first. Maximum circulating GvH clone levels tracked with early post-transplant HvG decreases. High graft-versus-host to host-versus-graft T cell clonal ratios marked allografts of patients with graft-donor macrochimerism.

Sequencing used immunoSEQ multiplex PCR; TCRdb keeps in-frame clones, though not all of them. The table has 98,000 or so clones, around 88% seen once. As for this clone: Its antigen remains unknown.

CDR3 length: 16 residues. CDR1 is SGHAT, CDR2 FQNNGV, per germline. V gave up 5 bases and J gave up 4 bases; unmatched junction bases: 11. The sequenced sample was PBMCs, obtained 255 days after intestinal transplant. The chain combines TRBV11-2 with TRBJ1-5, with TRBD1 matching over 7 bases. The sequence derives from a human patient who received an intestinal transplant, so some T cells may come from the graft donor. CDR3 sequence: CASSPAAGGPNQPQHF. CDR3 DNA sequence: TGTGCCAGCAGCCCGGCGGCAGGGGGGCCGAATCAGCCCCAGCATTTT.